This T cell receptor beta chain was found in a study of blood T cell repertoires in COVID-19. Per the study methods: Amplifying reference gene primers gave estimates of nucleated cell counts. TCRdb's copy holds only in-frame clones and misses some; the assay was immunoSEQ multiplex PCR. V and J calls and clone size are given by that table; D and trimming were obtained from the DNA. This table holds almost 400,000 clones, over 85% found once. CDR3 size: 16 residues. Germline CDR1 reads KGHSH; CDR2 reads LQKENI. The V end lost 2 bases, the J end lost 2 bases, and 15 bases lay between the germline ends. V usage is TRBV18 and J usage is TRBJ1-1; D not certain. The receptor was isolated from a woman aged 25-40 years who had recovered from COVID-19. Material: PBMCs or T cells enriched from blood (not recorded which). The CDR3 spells CASSPYDLRTNTEAFF. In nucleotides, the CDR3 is TGTGCCAGCTCACCATACGACTTGCGGACTAACACTGAAGCTTTCTTT.